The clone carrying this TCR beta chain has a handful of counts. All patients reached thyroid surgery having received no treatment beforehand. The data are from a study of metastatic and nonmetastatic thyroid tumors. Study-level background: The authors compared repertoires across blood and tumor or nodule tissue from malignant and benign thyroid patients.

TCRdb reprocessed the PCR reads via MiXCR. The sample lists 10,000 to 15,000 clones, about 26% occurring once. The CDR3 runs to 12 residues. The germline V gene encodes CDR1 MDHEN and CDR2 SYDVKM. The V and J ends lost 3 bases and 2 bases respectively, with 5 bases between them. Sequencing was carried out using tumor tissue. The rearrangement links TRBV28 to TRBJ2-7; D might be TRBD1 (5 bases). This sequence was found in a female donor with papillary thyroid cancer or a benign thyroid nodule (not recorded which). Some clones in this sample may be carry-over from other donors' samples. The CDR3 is CASSFRAYEQYF. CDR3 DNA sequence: TGTGCCAGCAGTTTCAGGGCCTACGAGCAGTACTTC.